Below, 22 T cell receptor beta chains from the same sample are listed, as sequenced in a study of T cells after yellow fever vaccination. TCRdb itself ran the 5' RACE reads through MiXCR, one entry per CDR3 protein. The repertoire consists of about 13,000 distinct CDR3 sequences, with approximately 5% occurring once and the leading ten covering roughly 48%. Sequences were derived from PBMCs, either bulk or a sorted T-cell subset (CD4+, CD8+, memory, or dextramer-sorted; not recorded which), sampled 45 days after the yellow fever booster vaccination. The receptors shown here come from a man aged 25-45 years who received the YFV17D yellow fever vaccine.

Remarks on this clonotype: A single base separates this from a much larger clone, so it may be a read error. The chain has TRBV20-1 and TRBJ1-1, with D unresolved. With 5 bases removed from V and 0 bases from J, the gap between germline ends came to 10 bases. Germline-derived CDR1 and CDR2 are DFQATT and SNEGSKA (reference sequence). The CDR3 spans 13 residues. The CDR3 nucleotides are TGCAGTGCTCCCTCTAGGTTGAACACTGAAGCTTTCTTT. It translates to CSAPSRLNTEAFF.

This clonotype was detected ten times or more. The chain has TRBV20-1 and TRBJ2-7; 9 bases are shared with TRBD1. V dropped 8 bases and J dropped 6; count of bases not matched to a gene: 11. The CDR3 is 13 residues long. The germline V gene encodes CDR1 DFQATT and CDR2 SNEGSKA (reference sequence). The CDR3 here is CSWTGQGQAEQYF. CDR3 nucleotide sequence: TGCAGTTGGACGGGACAGGGACAGGCCGAGCAGTACTTC.

This clonotype was observed at least ten times. The rearrangement links TRBV9 to TRBJ2-7; tentative D call: TRBD1 (6 bases). CDR3 length: 13 amino acids. V was pared by 7 bases and J by 4 bases, with 15 bases between. Germline lookup yields CDR1 SGDLS and CDR2 YYNGEE. The CDR3 here is CASGGQGFYEQYF. The CDR3 coding sequence is TGTGCCAGCGGGGGACAAGGGTTTTACGAGCAGTACTTC.

This clonotype was seen many times. This rearrangement joins TRBV3-1 to TRBJ2-3; D unclear. Trimming removed 1 base at V and 9 bases at J, with 11 bases between. Germline assignment: CDR1 LGHDT and CDR2 YNNKEL (reference sequence). The CDR3 length is 13 residues. CDR3 in DNA: TGTGCCAGCAGCCAAGTCGAAGTAGGCACGCAGTATTTT. Translating it yields CASSQVEVGTQYF.

This clonotype was seen many times. The chain has TRBV20-1 and TRBJ2-7, with TRBD2 matching over 9 bases. Germline lookup yields CDR1 DFQATT and CDR2 SNEGSKA (reference sequence). The CDR3 runs to 15 residues. The junction had 6 bases not matched to a gene; V was cut back by 0 bases and J by 3 bases. The CDR3 protein is CSARELAGSVYEQYF. In nucleotides, the CDR3 is TGCAGTGCTAGAGAGCTAGCGGGGTCAGTCTACGAGCAGTACTTC.

As regards this clonotype: This may be a read error, as it is one base from a much larger clone. This chain uses TRBV5-1 with TRBJ2-7; a possible D gene is TRBD2 (5 bases). CDR1 and CDR2 from the germline V gene are SGHRS and YFSETQ. Trimming left V 3 bases short and J 0 bases short, with 13 bases between. There are 15 residues in the CDR3. The CDR3 reads CASSSPDAGSYEQYF. CDR3 in DNA: TGCGCCAGCAGCTCCCCGGACGCGGGCTCCTACGAGCAGTACTTC. Full variable domain (missing parts from reference TRBV5-1 and TRBJ2-7): KAGVTQTPRYLIKTRGQQVTLSCSPISGHRSVSWYQQTPGQGLQFLFEYFSETQRNKGNFPGRFSGRQFSNSRSEMNVSTLELGDSALYLCASSSPDAGSYEQYFGPGTRLTVT.

There are many counts of this clonotype. The V call is TRBV29-1, the J call TRBJ2-1, with D uncertain. The V end lost 6 bases, the J end lost 7 bases, and 16 bases lay between the germline ends. Germline V gene sequence: CDR1 SQVTM, CDR2 ANQGSEA. The CDR3 sequence is 13 residues long. This chain's CDR3 is CSVDPPSRNEQFF. The DNA of the CDR3 is TGCAGCGTAGACCCTCCCTCAAGGAATGAGCAGTTCTTC.

This clonotype was detected many times. The genes are TRBV5-1 and TRBJ2-7, with TRBD2 identical over 11 bases. After removal of 3 bases from V and 2 bases from J, the junction contained 7 bases not matched to a gene. This CDR3 is built from 16 residues. Per germline, CDR1 SGHRS and CDR2 YFSETQ. The CDR3 loop is CASSSPTGLAAYEQYF. CDR3 sequence (DNA): TGCGCCAGCAGCTCACCAACGGGACTAGCGGCCTACGAGCAGTACTTC.

In this sample, this clonotype turned up many times. The rearrangement joins TRBV19 to TRBJ1-5; tentatively, D is TRBD1 (5 bases). Germline CDR1 LNHDA, CDR2 SQIVND (reference sequence). V lost 7 bases to trimming and J lost 9 bases, with 13 bases between them. The CDR3 has 12 amino acids. The CDR3 region has the DNA TGTGCCAGTAATCCAGGGACGGGGCCCCAGCATTTT. Its protein product is CASNPGTGPQHF.

This clonotype has ten or more counts. The CDR3 reads CASSLPSSGSTDTQYF. As DNA, the CDR3 is TGCGCCAGCAGCTTGCCTTCGAGCGGGAGCACAGATACGCAGTATTTT. The chain employs TRBV5-1 and TRBJ2-3, with D possibly matching TRBD2 (6 bases). Trimming took 1 base from V and 0 from J, leaving 12 bases between them. From germline, CDR1 is SGHRS and CDR2 YFSETQ. The CDR3 has 16 residues.

The table lists this clonotype with many counts. The chain couples TRBV10-3 to TRBJ2-3; 11 bases map to TRBD2. The germline V gene encodes CDR1 ENHRY and CDR2 SYGVKD. J was trimmed by 2 bases and V by 0 bases; bases with no gene match: 7. This CDR3 has 18 amino acids. CDR3 coding DNA: TGTGCCATCAGTGAGTCGGAGGTTAGCGGGAGGGCCACAGATACGCAGTATTTT. This encodes CAISESEVSGRATDTQYF.

Ten or more counts support this clonotype. The chain links TRBV12-3 or TRBV12-4 to TRBJ2-7; possibly TRBD1 for D (5 bases). Trimming shortened V by 10 bases and J by 0 bases, and 13 bases separated the two germline ends. CDR3 size: 13 residues. The CDR3 nucleotides are TGTGCCACAGGGCCTACCAGCTCCTACGAGCAGTACTTC. Translated, it gives CATGPTSSYEQYF.

There are many counts of this clonotype. The chain links TRBV5-1 to TRBJ1-1; D not resolved. The V gene lost 4 bases and the J gene lost 3 bases, with 19 bases spanning the gap. Germline loops: CDR1 SGHRS, CDR2 YFSETQ. This CDR3 is built from 16 residues. The CDR3 spells CASSPSARWMDTEAFF. The CDR3, as DNA: TGCGCCAGCAGCCCGAGCGCGAGATGGATGGACACTGAAGCTTTCTTT.

This clonotype was recorded at least ten times. This chain links TRBV6-5 with TRBJ1-4; no reliable D call. The CDR3 has 16 residues. The germline V and J ends were trimmed by 0 bases and 8 bases, with 16 bases remaining between them. The V gene's germline CDR1 is MNHEY and CDR2 SVGAGI. The DNA of the CDR3 is TGTGCCAGCAGTTACTCCCAGACAAGGGTTCGGGAAAAACTGTTTTTT. Protein sequence: CASSYSQTRVREKLFF.

There are many counts of this clonotype. V is TRBV6-5 and J is TRBJ1-1, with no clear D. The V gene lost 6 bases and the J gene lost 5 bases, with 16 bases spanning the gap. Per the germline V gene, CDR1 is MNHEY and CDR2 is SVGAGI. The CDR3 totals 14 residues. The CDR3: CASSLGGRPTEAFF. CDR3 sequence (DNA): TGTGCCAGCAGCCTTGGAGGTCGCCCGACTGAAGCTTTCTTT.

The table lists this clonotype with many counts. V and J are TRBV7-2 and TRBJ2-7; TRBD1 matches 7 bases. This CDR3 has 12 amino acids. Germline CDR1 is SGHTA and CDR2 is FQGNSA. V was clipped by 3 bases and J by 6 bases; unmatched bases: 2. CDR3 sequence (DNA): TGTGCCAGCAGCTTTGACAGGGTCGAGCAGTACTTC. Protein product: CASSFDRVEQYF.

This clonotype was seen repeatedly, ten times or more. The chain is built from TRBV5-4 and TRBJ2-7, with 13 bases identical to TRBD2. J lost 4 bases, V lost 2 bases, and 3 bases had no gene match. The germline V gene encodes CDR1 SGHNT and CDR2 YYREEE (reference sequence). This CDR3 region has 15 residues. Here the CDR3 reads CASSFGLAGVYEQYF. DNA of the CDR3: TGTGCCAGCAGCTTCGGACTAGCGGGAGTGTACGAGCAGTACTTC.

This clonotype came up many times. The rearrangement uses TRBV7-7 and TRBJ2-2; 11 nucleotides align to TRBD2. V was clipped by 5 bases and J by 6 bases; unmatched bases: 5. CDR1 SSHAT and CDR2 FNYEAQ come from the germline V gene (reference sequence). This CDR3 contains 15 residues. The CDR3 spells CASSVLAGEPGELFF. The CDR3 nucleotides are TGTGCCAGCAGCGTACTAGCGGGAGAGCCCGGGGAGCTGTTTTTT.

This clonotype was found many times. The CDR3, as DNA: TGTGCCACCAGCAGACGGGTATACAATGAGCAGTTCTTC. Its translation: CATSRRVYNEQFF. V gene TRBV15 combines with J gene TRBJ2-1; D is uncertain. From germline, CDR1 is LNHNV and CDR2 YYDKDF (reference sequence). Deletions cut 2 bases from V and 4 bases from J, with 6 bases between. The length of the CDR3 is 13 residues.

In this sample, this clonotype turned up many times. The gene calls are TRBV5-1 and TRBJ1-2; D gene unclear. Germline V CDR1 and CDR2: SGHRS, YFSETQ. Trimming pared 7 bases from V and 0 bases from J, leaving 7 bases between. The CDR3 totals 12 residues. The CDR3 nucleotides are TGCGCCAGCGATAACTCTAACTATGGCTACACCTTC. This encodes CASDNSNYGYTF.

This clonotype has ten or more counts. The chain uses TRBV7-8 and TRBJ2-1; 7 positions match TRBD1. V lost 5 bases, J lost 9 bases, and 10 bases stayed unmatched. CDR1 SGHVS and CDR2 FQNEAQ come from the germline V gene. CDR3 length equals 14 residues. The CDR3 DNA sequence: TGTGCCAGCAGCCATTCCGGGACAGATTTTGAGCAGTTCTTC. Translated, it gives CASSHSGTDFEQFF.

The sample holds many counts of this clonotype. The chain uses TRBV10-3 and TRBJ2-7, with 12 nucleotides matching TRBD2. Trimming removed 8 bases from V and 1 base from J; junction bases left unmatched: 0. Germline-derived CDR1 and CDR2 are ENHRY and SYGVKD. This CDR3 spans 13 amino acids. CDR3 in amino acids: CAIGTSGSYEQYF. The CDR3 DNA reads as TGTGCCATCGGGACTAGCGGGTCCTACGAGCAGTACTTC.